Following are 27 T cell receptor beta chains from one sample sequenced in a study of blood T cells in healthy people across ages. Alongside a J-beta primer mix, a sample-barcoded 5' primer served in a second PCR lasting about 6 to 12 cycles. TCRdb re-derived calls from the 5' RACE reads in MiXCR, one entry per CDR3 protein. The table includes hundreds of thousands of distinct CDR3 sequences, 46% detected once. The sample consisted of blood. Receptor source: a man older than 75 in good health.

This clonotype was recorded once. This chain links TRBV6-6 with TRBJ2-5, with 10 bases identical to TRBD2. Germline V CDR1 and CDR2: MNHNY, SVGAGI (reference sequence). With V trimmed by 10 bases and J by 4 bases, 3 bases remained unmatched. This CDR3 comprises 12 residues. CDR3 bases: TGTGCCACGGCTAGCGGGGGAGAGACCCAGTACTTC. It specifies CATASGGETQYF.

V and J are TRBV29-1 and TRBJ1-1; D possibly corresponds to TRBD1 (5 bases). Germline V lookup: CDR1 SQVTM, CDR2 ANQGSEA. The ends were cut back, 4 bases at V and 0 bases at J, with 12 bases in the middle. This CDR3 comprises 14 residues. The DNA of the CDR3 is TGCAGCGTTGCGGTTCGGGGCCTGAACACTGAAGCTTTCTTT. Amino acids: CSVAVRGLNTEAFF.

The chain carries TRBV5-1 and TRBJ1-1, with D possibly being TRBD1 (5 bases). The germline V gene encodes CDR1 SGHRS and CDR2 YFSETQ. Trimming took 3 bases from V and 1 from J, leaving 10 bases between them. The length of the CDR3 is 14 residues. The DNA of the CDR3 is TGCGCCAGCAGCTGGGACGGACAGAACACTGAAGCTTTCTTT. Residues: CASSWDGQNTEAFF.

To note about this clonotype: A much larger clone is a single base away; this may be a read error. This chain joins TRBV7-6 and TRBJ2-1, with D tentatively TRBD1 (6 bases). Deletions cut 3 bases from V and 5 bases from J, with 14 bases between. The CDR3 spans 15 residues. The V gene's germline CDR1 is SGHVS and CDR2 FNYEAQ. The CDR3 sequence: CASSFRQEAHNEQFF. In nucleotides, the CDR3 is TGTGCCAGCAGCTTCCGACAGGAGGCTCACAATGAGCAGTTCTTC.

This chain uses TRBV7-2 with TRBJ2-1, with TRBD2 matching over 8 bases. Trimming removed 6 bases from V and 3 bases from J; junction bases left unmatched: 10. Germline CDR1 SGHTA, CDR2 FQGNSA. This CDR3 contains 16 residues. The CDR3 DNA sequence: TGTGCCAGCAGGTCTATGCGGGGGGAGCTCTACAATGAGCAGTTCTTC. It codes for CASRSMRGELYNEQFF.

CDR3 sequence reads: CASSQGTGSHYGYTF. CDR3 DNA sequence: TGCGCCAGCAGCCAAGGGACAGGGAGTCACTATGGCTACACCTTC. The chain is built from TRBV4-3 and TRBJ1-2, with 8 bases aligning to TRBD1. The CDR3 contains 15 residues. The J segment lost 3 bases and the V segment lost 1 base, leaving 4 bases of the junction unmatched. CDR1 is LGHNA, CDR2 YSLEER, per germline.

The DNA for the CDR3 is TGCAGCGTTCAGCGCGATCCCTACGAGCAGTACTTC. It yields the protein CSVQRDPYEQYF. The chain is built from TRBV29-1 and TRBJ2-7; no firm D call. The length of the CDR3 is 12 residues. Between the trimmed V and J ends, which lost 5 bases and 2 bases, there was a span of 10 bases. Germline V gives CDR1 SQVTM, CDR2 ANQGSEA.

This clonotype was counted ten times or more. This chain connects TRBV10-3 to TRBJ2-1; 12 bases agree with TRBD2. With 7 bases clipped from V and 4 bases from J, the junction kept 14 bases outside the gene matches. The CDR3 is 18 residues long. Looked up from germline, CDR1 is ENHRY and CDR2 is SYGVKD. CDR3 sequence (DNA): TGTGCCATCATGAGGACTAGCGGGACGACGAATACTTACAATGAGCAGTTCTTC. Translating gives CAIMRTSGTTNTYNEQFF.

The chain has TRBV10-3 and TRBJ2-7; D is possibly TRBD1 (5 bases). Germline CDR1 is ENHRY and CDR2 is SYGVKD. V was clipped by 10 bases and J by 1 base, with 11 bases between them. This CDR3 region has 12 residues. The CDR3 loop reads CATADTSYEQYF. DNA for the CDR3: TGTGCCACCGCGGACACTTCCTACGAGCAGTACTTC.

The CDR3 sequence is CASSSGLAGGPGEQFF. CDR3 bases: TGTGCCAGCAGCTCTGGTTTAGCGGGAGGGCCGGGTGAGCAGTTCTTC. The chain carries TRBV7-9 and TRBJ2-1; 11 bases line up with TRBD2. CDR3 length: 16 residues. Germline CDR1 SEHNR, CDR2 FQNEAQ (reference sequence). J gave up 9 bases and V 4 bases, and 11 bases lay outside the gene matches.

The V call is TRBV7-9, the J call TRBJ1-4, with D possibly matching TRBD1 (5 bases). CDR1 is SEHNR, CDR2 FQNEAQ, per germline (reference sequence). This CDR3 has 14 amino acids. V lost 5 bases, J lost 3 bases, and 10 bases lay in between. DNA for the CDR3: TGTGCCAGCAGCAGCGGGGCGGCTAATGAAAAACTGTTTTTT. It codes for CASSSGAANEKLFF.

A word on this clonotype: One end of the junction varies from germline; a read error may be responsible. This chain uses TRBV7-8 with TRBJ2-3; D may be TRBD2 (5 bases). This CDR3 has 15 amino acids. Germline loops: CDR1 SGHVS, CDR2 FQNEAQ. CDR3 region: CAGSLRAVSTDTQYF. CDR3 bases: TGTGCCGGCAGCTTACGAGCGGTTAGCACAGATACGCAGTATTTT.

Only a few counts were recorded for this clonotype. The chain is built from TRBV6-2 or TRBV6-3 and TRBJ2-1; D unclear. This CDR3 has 9 residues. V was cut by 9 bases and J by 6 bases, with 3 bases left in between. Germline loops: CDR1 MNHEY, CDR2 SVGEGT. CDR3 loop: CARTNEQFF. CDR3 DNA sequence: TGTGCCAGAACCAATGAGCAGTTCTTC.

V and J are TRBV12-3 or TRBV12-4 and TRBJ1-4; 9 nucleotides line up with TRBD1. The V segment lost 6 bases and the J segment 7 bases; nucleotides outside the gene matches: 6. The CDR3 totals 14 residues. CDR3 loop: CASSRDRVAEKLFF. The CDR3 DNA reads TGTGCCAGCAGCCGGGACAGGGTGGCTGAAAAACTGTTTTTT.

The rearrangement uses TRBV9 and TRBJ2-7; the match to TRBD2 covers 11 bases. This CDR3 contains 16 residues. After removal of 0 bases from V and 5 bases from J, the junction contained 7 bases not matched to a gene. The V gene's germline CDR1 is SGDLS and CDR2 YYNGEE. As DNA, the CDR3 is TGTGCCAGCAGCGTAGGAACTAGCGGGAGACTCCACGAGCAGTACTTC. It specifies CASSVGTSGRLHEQYF.

The V and J genes are TRBV20-1 and TRBJ2-7; D gene unclear. Germline loops: CDR1 DFQATT, CDR2 SNEGSKA (reference sequence). The CDR3 is made up of 12 amino acids. V was clipped by 4 bases and J by 7 bases, with 14 bases between them. The CDR3 sequence is CSANRAQDEQYF. The CDR3 nucleotides read TGCAGTGCTAATCGGGCACAAGATGAGCAGTACTTC.

The V gene is TRBV20-1, the J gene TRBJ1-5; D is perhaps TRBD1 (5 bases). The germline V gene encodes CDR1 DFQATT and CDR2 SNEGSKA (reference sequence). This CDR3 is 13 amino acids long. V was cut by 4 bases and J by 7 bases, with 14 bases left in between. The CDR3 spells CSATPGGVQPQHF. CDR3 bases: TGCAGTGCTACCCCCGGGGGGGTACAGCCCCAGCATTTT.

The CDR3 nucleotides are TGTGCCAGCCCCGACCAGGGAGCGTTCACCGGGGAGCTGTTTTTT. Protein product: CASPDQGAFTGELFF. The chain uses TRBV21-1 and TRBJ2-2; the table names TRBD1, a call not compared with the DNA. TRBV21-1 is tagged as a pseudogene. The CDR3 totals 15 residues.

The J gene is TRBJ2-3, the V gene TRBV7-2, with 9 bases identical to TRBD2. The V and J ends lost 0 bases and 2 bases, in that order; junction bases with no gene match: 6. From germline, CDR1 is SGHTA and CDR2 FQGNSA. The CDR3 is 17 amino acids. The CDR3 DNA reads TGTGCCAGCAGCTTAGCGTCTAGCGGGGCCCCCACAGATACGCAGTATTTT. Translated, it gives CASSLASSGAPTDTQYF. The variable domain in full, completed from reference TRBV7-2 and TRBJ2-3, reads GAGVSQSPSNKVTEKGKDVELRCDPISGHTALYWYRQSLGQGLEFLIYFQGNSAPDKSGLPSDRFSAERTGGSVSTLTIQRTQQEDSAVYLCASSLASSGAPTDTQYFGPGTRLTVL.

This clonotype was counted only a few times. The rearrangement joins TRBV29-1 to TRBJ2-7; D call uncertain. V was shortened by 3 bases and J by 1 base, with 16 bases between the two germline ends. The CDR3 sequence is 15 residues long. Germline assignment: CDR1 SQVTM and CDR2 ANQGSEA. In DNA, the CDR3 is TGCAGCGTTGATATTGGTCAGTCCGGGTCCTACGAGCAGTACTTC. Residues: CSVDIGQSGSYEQYF.

The CDR3 reads CASSQQAIGVADTQYF. CDR3 sequence (DNA): TGTGCCAGCAGCCAACAAGCAATAGGGGTCGCAGATACGCAGTATTTT. The chain employs TRBV5-5 and TRBJ2-3; D is perhaps TRBD1 (5 bases). V dropped 4 bases and J dropped 4 bases, with 19 bases sitting between them. From germline, CDR1 is SGHKS and CDR2 YYEKEE (reference sequence). The CDR3 covers 16 residues.

In DNA form, the CDR3 reads TGTGCCAGCGAAGCGGGGGGGACCGGGGAGCTGTTTTTT. Translated, it gives CASEAGGTGELFF. The chain employs TRBV7-9 and TRBJ2-2; 10 positions agree with TRBD2. This CDR3 is built from 13 residues. J gave up 5 bases and V 8 bases, and 2 bases lay outside the gene matches. The germline V gene encodes CDR1 SEHNR and CDR2 FQNEAQ (reference sequence).

At least ten counts were recorded for this clonotype. The rearrangement links TRBV7-3 to TRBJ2-2; a weak D match, TRBD2 (5 bases). The CDR3 extends over 13 amino acids. With 5 bases removed from V and 5 bases from J, the gap between germline ends came to 9 bases. CDR1 and CDR2 from the germline V gene are SGHTA and FQGTGA. The CDR3 bases are TGTGCCAGCAGCCAAGCGGCTACCGGGGAGCTGTTTTTT. This encodes CASSQAATGELFF. Complete variable domain (other parts from reference TRBV7-3 and TRBJ2-2): GAGVSQTPSNKVTEKGKYVELRCDPISGHTALYWYRQSLGQGPEFLIYFQGTGAADDSGLPNDRFFAVRPEGSVSTLKIQRTERGDSAVYLCASSQAATGELFFGEGSRLTVL.

The sample holds a few counts of this clonotype. The chain carries TRBV20-1 and TRBJ1-5; 7 positions match TRBD1. With V trimmed by 4 bases and J by 6 bases, 6 bases remained unmatched. The CDR3 runs 13 residues. Germline CDR1 DFQATT, CDR2 SNEGSKA (reference sequence). The CDR3 DNA follows: TGCAGTGCTATAAGACAGGGAGGTCAGCCCCAGCATTTT. Translating it yields CSAIRQGGQPQHF.

The chain has TRBV12-3 or TRBV12-4 and TRBJ2-7; D assignment may be TRBD1 or TRBD2 (7 bases each). The CDR3 totals 15 residues. The germline V and J ends were trimmed by 2 bases and 2 bases, with 13 bases remaining between them. The CDR3 nucleotides read TGTGCCAGCAGTTTAAGACAGGGAGGGACCTACGAGCAGTACTTC. Amino acid sequence: CASSLRQGGTYEQYF.

V and J are TRBV20-1 and TRBJ1-6, with 8 bases identical to TRBD1. The germline gives CDR1 DFQATT, CDR2 SNEGSKA (reference sequence). The trim removed 8 bases at V and 4 bases at J, leaving 4 bases unmatched. There are 13 residues in the CDR3. CDR3 sequence (DNA): TGCAGTACGAGACAGGGGTATAATTCACCCCTCCACTTT. As protein: CSTRQGYNSPLHF.

Note on this clonotype: Possible read error: a much larger clone is one base away. The V and J genes are TRBV15 and TRBJ2-5; 7 positions agree with TRBD2. The CDR3 runs 16 residues. Germline assignment: CDR1 LNHNV and CDR2 YYDKDF (reference sequence). V shed 0 bases and J 11 bases; nucleotides not matched to a gene: 15. As DNA, the CDR3 is TGTGCCACCAGCAGAGAGTCAAGCGGGACTGGAGATGAGCAGTACTTC. The encoded protein is CATSRESSGTGDEQYF.